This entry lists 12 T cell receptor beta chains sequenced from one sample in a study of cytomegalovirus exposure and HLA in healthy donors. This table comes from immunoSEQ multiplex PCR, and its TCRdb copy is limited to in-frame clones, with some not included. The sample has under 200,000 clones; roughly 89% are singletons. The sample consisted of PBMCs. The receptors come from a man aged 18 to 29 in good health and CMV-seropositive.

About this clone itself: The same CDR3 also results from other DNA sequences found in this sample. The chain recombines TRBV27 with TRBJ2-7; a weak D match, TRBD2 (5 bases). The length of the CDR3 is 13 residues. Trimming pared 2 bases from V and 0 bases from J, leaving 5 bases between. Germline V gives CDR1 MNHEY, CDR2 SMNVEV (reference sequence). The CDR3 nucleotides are TGTGCCAGCAGTTTAGCGGGCTCCTACGAGCAGTACTTC. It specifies CASSLAGSYEQYF.

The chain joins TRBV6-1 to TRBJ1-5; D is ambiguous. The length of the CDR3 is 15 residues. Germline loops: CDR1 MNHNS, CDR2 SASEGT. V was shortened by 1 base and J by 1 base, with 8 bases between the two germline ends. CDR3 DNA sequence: TGTGCCAGCAGTGAAGGGCAGTCAAGCAATCAGCCCCAGCATTTT. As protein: CASSEGQSSNQPQHF.

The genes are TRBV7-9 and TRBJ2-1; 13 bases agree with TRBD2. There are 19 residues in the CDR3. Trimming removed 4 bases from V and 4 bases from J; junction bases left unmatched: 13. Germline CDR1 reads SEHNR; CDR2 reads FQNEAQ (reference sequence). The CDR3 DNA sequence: TGTGCCAGCAGCTATTCGCCCGGACCGGGACTAGCGGGATACAATGAGCAGTTCTTC. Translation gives CASSYSPGPGLAGYNEQFF. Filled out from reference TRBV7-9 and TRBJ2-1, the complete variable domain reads DTGVSQNPRHKITKRGQNVTFRCDPISEHNRLYWYRQTLGQGPEFLTYFQNEAQLEKSRLLSDRFSAERPKGSFSTLEIQRTEQGDSAMYLCASSYSPGPGLAGYNEQFFGPGTRLTVL.

The CDR3 region is CASRRTGRGLITEAFF. CDR3 DNA sequence: TGCGCCAGCAGACGTACGGGGAGGGGCCTGATCACTGAAGCTTTCTTT. This chain links TRBV23-1 with TRBJ1-1, with D maybe TRBD1 (5 bases). TRBV23-1 is assigned to the ORF class and has an uncertain function. Trimming took off 6 bases at V and 4 bases at J, with 21 bases between the two ends. The CDR3 covers 16 residues.

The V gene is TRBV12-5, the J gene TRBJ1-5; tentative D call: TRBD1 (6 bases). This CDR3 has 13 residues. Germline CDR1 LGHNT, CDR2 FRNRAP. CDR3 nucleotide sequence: TGTGCGAAGCAACAGGGAGGGGATCAGCCCCAGCATTTT. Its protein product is CAKQQGGDQPQHF. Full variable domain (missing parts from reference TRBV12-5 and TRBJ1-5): DARVTQTPRHKVTEMGQEVTMRCQPILGHNTVFWYRQTMMQGLELLAYFRNRAPLDDSGMPKDRFSAEMPDATLATLKIQPSEPRDSAVYFCAKQQGGDQPQHFGDGTRLSIL.

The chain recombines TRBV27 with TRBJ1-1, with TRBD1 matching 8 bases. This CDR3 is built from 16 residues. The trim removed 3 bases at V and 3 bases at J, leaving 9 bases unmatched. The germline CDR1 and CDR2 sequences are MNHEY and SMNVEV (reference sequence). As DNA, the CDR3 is TGTGCCAGCAGTTTTGGGACAGGCTTATCGTACACTGAAGCTTTCTTT. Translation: CASSFGTGLSYTEAFF.

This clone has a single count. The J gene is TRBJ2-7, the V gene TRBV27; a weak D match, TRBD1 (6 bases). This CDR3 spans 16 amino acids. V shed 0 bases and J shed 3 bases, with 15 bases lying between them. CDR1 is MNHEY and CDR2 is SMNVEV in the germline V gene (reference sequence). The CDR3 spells CASSLSKPGHSYEQYF. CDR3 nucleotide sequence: TGTGCCAGCAGTTTATCGAAACCGGGACATAGCTACGAGCAGTACTTC.

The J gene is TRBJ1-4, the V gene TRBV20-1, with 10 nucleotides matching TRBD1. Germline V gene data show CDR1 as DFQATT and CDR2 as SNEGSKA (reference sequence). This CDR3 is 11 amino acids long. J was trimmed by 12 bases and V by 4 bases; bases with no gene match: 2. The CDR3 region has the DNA TGCAGTGCTATGGACAGGGGGGAACTGTTTTTT. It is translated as CSAMDRGELFF.

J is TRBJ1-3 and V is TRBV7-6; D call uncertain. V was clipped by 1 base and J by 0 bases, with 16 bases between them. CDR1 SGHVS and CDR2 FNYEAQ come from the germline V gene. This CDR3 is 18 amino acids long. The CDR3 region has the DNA TGTGCCAGCAGCTTAGTTGGCAGGAACAAAGACTCTGGAAACACCATATATTTT. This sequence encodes CASSLVGRNKDSGNTIYF.

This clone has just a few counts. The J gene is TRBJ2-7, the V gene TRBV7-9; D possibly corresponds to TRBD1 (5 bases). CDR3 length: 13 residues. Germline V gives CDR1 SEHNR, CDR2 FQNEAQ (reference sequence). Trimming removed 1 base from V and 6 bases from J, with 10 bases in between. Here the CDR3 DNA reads TGTGCCAGCAGCTTAGGCAGGGTAGGCGAGCAGTACTTC. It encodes CASSLGRVGEQYF.

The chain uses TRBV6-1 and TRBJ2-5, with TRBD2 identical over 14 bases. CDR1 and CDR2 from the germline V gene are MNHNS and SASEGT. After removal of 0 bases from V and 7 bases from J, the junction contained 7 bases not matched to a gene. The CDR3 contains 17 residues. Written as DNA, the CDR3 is TGTGCCAGCAGTGAAGCTTCCGGACTAGCGGGAGGCGGGACCCAGTACTTC. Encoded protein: CASSEASGLAGGGTQYF.

The CDR3 bases are TGTGCCAGCAGTTTAGCGTCGGGGGAGCAGTACTTC. It translates to CASSLASGEQYF. The chain has TRBV27 and TRBJ2-7; D may be TRBD2 (5 bases). The CDR3 is 12 amino acids. From germline, CDR1 is MNHEY and CDR2 SMNVEV (reference sequence). V was shortened by 2 bases and J by 7 bases, with 9 bases between the two germline ends.